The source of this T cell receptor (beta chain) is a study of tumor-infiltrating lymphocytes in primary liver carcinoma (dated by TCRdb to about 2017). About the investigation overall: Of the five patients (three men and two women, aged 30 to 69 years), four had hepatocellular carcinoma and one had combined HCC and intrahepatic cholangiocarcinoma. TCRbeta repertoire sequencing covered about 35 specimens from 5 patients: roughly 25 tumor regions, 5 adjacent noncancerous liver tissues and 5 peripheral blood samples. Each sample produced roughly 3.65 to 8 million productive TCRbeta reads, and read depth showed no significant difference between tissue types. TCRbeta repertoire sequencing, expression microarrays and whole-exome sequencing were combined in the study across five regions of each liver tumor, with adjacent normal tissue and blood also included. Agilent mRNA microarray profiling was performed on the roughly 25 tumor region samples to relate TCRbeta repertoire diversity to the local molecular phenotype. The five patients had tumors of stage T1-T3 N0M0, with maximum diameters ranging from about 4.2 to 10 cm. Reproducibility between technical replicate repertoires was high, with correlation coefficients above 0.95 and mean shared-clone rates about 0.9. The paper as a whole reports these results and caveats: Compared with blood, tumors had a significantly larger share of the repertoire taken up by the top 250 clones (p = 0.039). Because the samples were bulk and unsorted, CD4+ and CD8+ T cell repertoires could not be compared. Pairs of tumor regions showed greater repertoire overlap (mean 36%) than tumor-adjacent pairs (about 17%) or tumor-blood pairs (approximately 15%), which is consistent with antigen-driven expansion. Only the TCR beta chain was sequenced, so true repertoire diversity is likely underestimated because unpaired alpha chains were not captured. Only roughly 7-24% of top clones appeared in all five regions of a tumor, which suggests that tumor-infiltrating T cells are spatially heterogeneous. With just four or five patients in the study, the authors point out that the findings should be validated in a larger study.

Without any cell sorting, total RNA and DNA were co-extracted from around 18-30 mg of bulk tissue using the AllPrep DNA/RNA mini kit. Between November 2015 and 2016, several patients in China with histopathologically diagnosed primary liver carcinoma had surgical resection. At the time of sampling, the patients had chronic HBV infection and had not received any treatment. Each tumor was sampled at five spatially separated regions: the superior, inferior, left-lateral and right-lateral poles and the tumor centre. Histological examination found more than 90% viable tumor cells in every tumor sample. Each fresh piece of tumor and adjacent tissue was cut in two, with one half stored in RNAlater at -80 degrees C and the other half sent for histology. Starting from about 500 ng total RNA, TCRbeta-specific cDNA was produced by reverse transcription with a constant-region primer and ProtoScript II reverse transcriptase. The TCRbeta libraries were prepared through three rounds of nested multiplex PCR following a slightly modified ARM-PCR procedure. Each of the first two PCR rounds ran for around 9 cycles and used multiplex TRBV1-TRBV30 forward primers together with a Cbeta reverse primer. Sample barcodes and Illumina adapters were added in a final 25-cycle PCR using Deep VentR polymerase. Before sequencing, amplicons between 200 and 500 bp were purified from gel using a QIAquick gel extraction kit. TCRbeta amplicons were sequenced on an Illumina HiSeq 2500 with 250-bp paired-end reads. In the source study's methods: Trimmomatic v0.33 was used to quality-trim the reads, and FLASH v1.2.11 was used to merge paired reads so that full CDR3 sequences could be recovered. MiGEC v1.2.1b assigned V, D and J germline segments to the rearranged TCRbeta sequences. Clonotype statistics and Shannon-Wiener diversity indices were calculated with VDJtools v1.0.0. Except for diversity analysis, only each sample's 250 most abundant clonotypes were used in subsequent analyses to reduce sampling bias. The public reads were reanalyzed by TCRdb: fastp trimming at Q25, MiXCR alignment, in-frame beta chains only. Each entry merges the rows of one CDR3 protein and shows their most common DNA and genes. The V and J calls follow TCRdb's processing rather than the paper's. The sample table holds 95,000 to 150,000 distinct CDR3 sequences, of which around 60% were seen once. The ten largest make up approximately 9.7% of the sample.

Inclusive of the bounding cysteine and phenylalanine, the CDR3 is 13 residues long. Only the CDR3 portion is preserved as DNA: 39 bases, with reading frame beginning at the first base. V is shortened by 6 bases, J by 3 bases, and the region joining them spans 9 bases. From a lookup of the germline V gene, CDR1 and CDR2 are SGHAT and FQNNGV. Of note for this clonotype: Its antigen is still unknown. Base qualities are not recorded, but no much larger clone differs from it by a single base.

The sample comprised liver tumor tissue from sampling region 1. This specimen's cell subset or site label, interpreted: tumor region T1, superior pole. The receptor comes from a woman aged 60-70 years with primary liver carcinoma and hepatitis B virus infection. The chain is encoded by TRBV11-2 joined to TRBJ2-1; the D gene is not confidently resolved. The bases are TGTGCCAGCAGTTTAAGAAGCTACAATGAGCAGTTCTTC. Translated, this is CASSLRSYNEQFF.